Presented here are 27 T cell receptor beta chains from one specimen sequenced in a study of blood T cells in healthy people across ages. A second about 7 to 12 cycle PCR used barcoded and J-beta primers. TCRdb recomputed calls from the 5' RACE reads with MiXCR, one row per CDR3 protein. The sample includes about 770,000 distinct CDR3 sequences, around 43% of them seen just once. What was sequenced was blood. These receptor sequences come from a man in his sixties in good health.

V usage is TRBV28 and J usage is TRBJ2-7, with TRBD1 as a possible D gene (6 bases). The CDR3 is made up of 13 amino acids. The ends were cut back, 1 base at V and 10 bases at J, with 14 bases in the middle. The V gene's germline CDR1 is MDHEN and CDR2 SYDVKM. The DNA of the CDR3 is TGTGCCAGCAGTTTATTACAGGGAATGCCCCAGTACTTC. Translated: CASSLLQGMPQYF.

The CDR3 DNA reads TGCGCCAGCAGCTTGGGGGAAACTGGAAACACCATATATTTT. Translated, it gives CASSLGETGNTIYF. V usage is TRBV5-1 and J usage is TRBJ1-3, with unresolved D. CDR1 SGHRS and CDR2 YFSETQ come from the germline V gene. V lost 0 bases, J lost 2 bases, and 6 bases lay in between. The CDR3 covers 14 residues.

Here the CDR3 reads CASSVEANRGKLFF. The CDR3 nucleotides read TGTGCCAGCAGCGTAGAAGCAAATCGGGGAAAACTGTTTTTT. This chain uses TRBV9 with TRBJ1-4; D unresolved. The CDR3 runs 14 residues. V lost 0 bases to trimming and J lost 10 bases, with 13 bases between them. CDR1 is SGDLS and CDR2 is YYNGEE in the germline V gene.

This chain connects TRBV28 to TRBJ1-1; D possibly corresponds to TRBD1 (6 bases). The germline V gene has CDR1 MDHEN and CDR2 SYDVKM. The CDR3 has 14 amino acids. Trimming removed 5 bases from V and 1 base from J, with 11 bases in between. CDR3 DNA sequence: TGTGCCAGCAGTACGGGACACCAGAACACTGAAGCTTTCTTT. It is translated as CASSTGHQNTEAFF.

The chain joins TRBV4-1 to TRBJ2-3; 7 nucleotides align to TRBD1. The CDR3 runs to 15 residues. The germline V gene has CDR1 MGHRA and CDR2 YSYEKL. With 6 bases clipped from V and 0 bases from J, the junction kept 6 bases outside the gene matches. In nucleotides, the CDR3 is TGCGCCAGCAGAAAGACAGGGTTAAGCACAGATACGCAGTATTTT. Amino acid sequence: CASRKTGLSTDTQYF.

This clonotype has just a few counts. The chain has TRBV4-2 and TRBJ2-1; tentatively, D is TRBD1 (5 bases). V lost 4 bases and J 4 bases, leaving 20 bases between the germline ends. Germline CDR1 LGHNA, CDR2 YNFKEQ. The length of the CDR3 is 17 residues. The CDR3 DNA sequence: TGTGCCAGCAGCCGGACCGGAATTGACAGCTTATACAATGAGCAGTTCTTC. Translated, it gives CASSRTGIDSLYNEQFF.

This clonotype showed up just a few times. This chain's CDR3 is CATSGRAVGNTIYF. The CDR3 DNA reads TGTGCCACCAGTGGCAGGGCGGTTGGAAACACCATATATTTT. The rearrangement uses TRBV24-1 and TRBJ1-3; maybe TRBD1 (5 bases). The CDR3 extends over 14 amino acids. Trimming cost V 5 bases and J 3 bases, with 10 bases left between them. Per germline, CDR1 KGHDR and CDR2 SFDVKD.

The chain carries TRBV20-1 and TRBJ1-2; 8 nucleotides match TRBD1. Germline V CDR1 and CDR2: DFQATT, SNEGSKA (reference sequence). The CDR3 sequence is 15 residues long. With 2 bases clipped from V and 4 bases from J, the junction kept 9 bases outside the gene matches. The CDR3 is CSARTKDRGGYGYTF. CDR3 DNA: TGCAGTGCTAGAACCAAAGACAGGGGAGGCTATGGCTACACCTTC.

This clonotype was seen only a few times. The chain is built from TRBV5-6 and TRBJ1-1; D ambiguous. From germline, CDR1 is SGHDT and CDR2 YYEEEE. V was shortened by 4 bases and J by 6 bases, with 16 bases between the two germline ends. The CDR3 contains 14 residues. CDR3 DNA: TGTGCCAGCAGCCTATTTAGCGGTAGGGCTGAAGCTTTCTTT. Encoded protein: CASSLFSGRAEAFF. The full variable domain, with the rest looked up from reference TRBV5-6 and TRBJ1-1, is DAGVTQSPTHLIKTRGQQVTLRCSPKSGHDTVSWYQQALGQGPQFIFQYYEEEERQRGNFPDRFSGHQFPNYSSELNVNALLLGDSALYLCASSLFSGRAEAFFGQGTRLTVV.

The chain recombines TRBV3-1 with TRBJ2-7; maybe TRBD1 (6 bases). CDR3 length equals 15 residues. Trimming took 0 bases from V and 12 from J, leaving 21 bases between them. Germline V gives CDR1 LGHDT, CDR2 YNNKEL (reference sequence). The CDR3 DNA is TGTGCCAGCAGCCAAGATCACAGGGACATGATAGTAAGGTACTTC. Its protein product is CASSQDHRDMIVRYF.

About this clonotype itself: A single base separates this from a much larger clone, so it may be a read error. This chain links TRBV7-2 with TRBJ2-1, with D possibly matching TRBD1 (5 bases). The J call may be in error: the DNA end matches TRBJ2-7 better. CDR1 and CDR2 from the germline V gene are SGHTA and FQGNSA. The CDR3 has 13 residues. The CDR3 DNA reads as TGTGCCAGCAGCGGCAGGGTATACAATGAGCAGTACTTC. Its translation: CASSGRVYNEQYF.

The J gene is TRBJ2-4, the V gene TRBV2; 8 nucleotides line up with TRBD2. The end of the DNA is better explained by TRBJ2-5, so the J call may be wrong. CDR1 is SNHLY and CDR2 is FYNNEI in the germline V gene. This CDR3 is built from 14 residues. CDR3 loop: CASKRREGPETQYF. The CDR3 DNA sequence: TGTGCCAGCAAACGACGGGAGGGGCCAGAGACCCAGTACTTC.

The genes are TRBV11-1 and TRBJ1-6; a weak D match, TRBD1 (5 bases). This CDR3 region has 15 residues. CDR1 and CDR2 from the germline V gene are SGHAT and FQDESV (reference sequence). The V and J ends lost 5 bases and 7 bases respectively, with 15 bases between them. The chain's CDR3 is CASSRGAGPNSPLHF. The CDR3 nucleotides read TGTGCCAGCAGCCGTGGGGCAGGGCCCAATTCACCCCTCCACTTT.

This clonotype was observed at least ten times. A much larger clonotype is one base distant, so this may be a read error. The rearrangement links TRBV7-9 to TRBJ1-1; unclear D gene. The V end was cut by 5 bases, the J end by 4 bases, with 14 bases between. CDR1 is SEHNR and CDR2 is FQNEAQ in the germline V gene (reference sequence). This CDR3 contains 14 residues. The CDR3 DNA is TGTGCCAGCAGCGTTGGGGTGGTGAGCACTGAAGCTTTCTTT. As protein: CASSVGVVSTEAFF.

CDR3 region: CASSQRTGGFYEQYF. For the CDR3, the DNA is TGTGCCAGCAGTCAGCGGACAGGGGGGTTTTACGAGCAGTACTTC. The chain couples TRBV25-1 to TRBJ2-7, with 10 bases fitting TRBD1. The CDR3 is 15 amino acids. Germline loops: CDR1 MGHDK, CDR2 SYGVNS. Germline trimming cut 5 bases from V and 4 bases from J; bases unmatched to any gene: 8.

V gene TRBV5-1 combines with J gene TRBJ2-3, with 7 bases fitting TRBD1. The V gene end was trimmed by 4 bases and the J gene end by 6 bases; junction bases not matched to a gene: 8. The CDR3 is 14 residues long. The germline gives CDR1 SGHRS, CDR2 YFSETQ. The CDR3: CASSAGQEIDTQYF. CDR3 nucleotide sequence: TGCGCCAGCAGCGCCGGACAGGAGATTGATACGCAGTATTTT.

This clonotype was observed a few times. The chain employs TRBV12-3 or TRBV12-4 and TRBJ2-6; maybe TRBD2 (5 bases). V lost 8 bases, J lost 2 bases, and 13 bases lay in between. CDR3 size: 15 residues. CDR3 DNA sequence: TGTGCCAGCGTGGACTTATATACTGGGGCCAACGTCCTGACTTTC. Encoded protein: CASVDLYTGANVLTF.

A word on this clonotype: A much larger clonotype is one base distant, so this may be a read error. The chain is built from TRBV5-5 and TRBJ2-1; D remains ambiguous. Germline CDR1 reads SGHKS; CDR2 reads YYEKEE (reference sequence). This CDR3 has 15 amino acids. The CDR3 nucleotides read TGTGTCAGCAGTCCCTGGACGGGTTCCTACAATGAGCAGTTCTTC. It codes for CVSSPWTGSYNEQFF.

The V and J genes are TRBV6-2 or TRBV6-3 and TRBJ2-1; D may be TRBD1 (6 bases). V lost 6 bases and J 7 bases, leaving 19 bases between the germline ends. Germline V gene data show CDR1 as MNHEY and CDR2 as SVGEGT. The CDR3 sequence is 15 residues long. The CDR3 protein is CASSNSPGVGNEQFF. DNA of the CDR3: TGTGCCAGCAGCAACAGTCCAGGGGTGGGGAATGAGCAGTTCTTC.

The V gene is TRBV6-2 or TRBV6-3, the J gene TRBJ1-2; possibly TRBD1 for D (5 bases). Deletions cut 7 bases from V and 3 bases from J, with 12 bases between. The CDR3 contains 13 residues. Germline V gene lookup returns CDR1 MNHEY and CDR2 SVGEGT. CDR3: CASNRGEDYGYTF. The CDR3 bases are TGTGCCAGCAATCGGGGCGAAGACTATGGCTACACCTTC.

V and J are TRBV11-3 and TRBJ2-5; D may be TRBD1 (5 bases). The ends were cut back, 4 bases at V and 2 bases at J, with 14 bases in the middle. Germline CDR1 and CDR2: SGHNT and YENEEA. CDR3 size: 15 residues. The CDR3 sequence: CASSSRQRRQETQYF. For the CDR3, the DNA is TGTGCCAGCAGCTCCCGACAGAGACGGCAAGAGACCCAGTACTTC.

This clonotype was seen repeatedly, ten times or more. The genes are TRBV7-2 and TRBJ2-7; the D call may be TRBD1 or TRBD2 (6 bases each). V was clipped by 5 bases and J by 1 base, with 15 bases between them. The CDR3 is 15 amino acids. The germline CDR1 and CDR2 sequences are SGHTA and FQGNSA. The DNA for the CDR3 is TGTGCCAGCAGCCCCGACGGGGGCAATTCCTACGAGCAGTACTTC. Protein sequence: CASSPDGGNSYEQYF.

This clonotype was counted ten times or more. The chain recombines TRBV2 with TRBJ2-1, with D unresolved. CDR1 is SNHLY, CDR2 FYNNEI, per germline. This CDR3 contains 12 residues. With 5 bases removed from V and 9 bases from J, the gap between germline ends came to 11 bases. In DNA form, the CDR3 reads TGTGCCAGCAGTCCTTCTCCTTTTGAGCAGTTCTTC. This sequence encodes CASSPSPFEQFF. Full variable domain (rest looked up from reference TRBV2 and TRBJ2-1): EPEVTQTPSHQVTQMGQEVILRCVPISNHLYFYWYRQILGQKVEFLVSFYNNEISEKSEIFDDQFSVERPDGSNFTLKIRSTKLEDSAMYFCASSPSPFEQFFGPGTRLTVL.

This clonotype turned up a few times. The genes are TRBV5-1 and TRBJ2-7; D gene unclear. Trimming pared 0 bases from V and 1 base from J, leaving 8 bases between. This CDR3 has 14 amino acids. The germline CDR1 and CDR2 sequences are SGHRS and YFSETQ. The CDR3 loop reads CASSLVSSSYEQYF. CDR3 sequence (DNA): TGCGCCAGCAGCTTGGTCTCCAGTTCCTACGAGCAGTACTTC.

Details on this clonotype: One base away lies a much larger clone, so this may be a sequencing read error. The chain combines TRBV29-1 with TRBJ2-1; TRBD1 agrees at 11 bases. The DNA end is a closer match to TRBJ2-7, so the J assignment may be wrong. Per the germline V gene, CDR1 is SQVTM and CDR2 is ANQGSEA. The CDR3 sequence is 13 residues long. The CDR3 DNA is TGCAGCGAAGGGACAGGGGGGTGGGATGAGCAGTACTTC. Translated: CSEGTGGWDEQYF.

This clonotype has more than one count but fewer than ten. V gene TRBV12-3 or TRBV12-4 combines with J gene TRBJ2-3; 7 bases agree with TRBD1. The CDR3 runs 14 residues. V lost 4 bases to trimming and J lost 1 base; unmatched junction nucleotides: 2. CDR3 residues: CASSYGQGTDTQYF. The CDR3 DNA reads as TGTGCCAGCAGTTACGGACAGGGCACAGATACGCAGTATTTT.

As for this clonotype: This clone may be a read error of a much larger clone one base away. The chain uses TRBV29-1 and TRBJ2-7, with D unclear. Germline CDR1 SQVTM, CDR2 ANQGSEA. The ends were cut back, 0 bases at V and 2 bases at J, with 5 bases in the middle. This CDR3 comprises 12 residues. The CDR3 DNA follows: TGCAGCGTTGAAGAACAGACCTACGAGCAGTACTTC. Its translation is CSVEEQTYEQYF.